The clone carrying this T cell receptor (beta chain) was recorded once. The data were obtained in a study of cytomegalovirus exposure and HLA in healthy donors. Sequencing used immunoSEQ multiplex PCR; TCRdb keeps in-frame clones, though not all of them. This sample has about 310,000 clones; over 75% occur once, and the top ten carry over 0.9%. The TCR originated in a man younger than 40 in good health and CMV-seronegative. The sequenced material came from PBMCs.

The CDR3 here is CASSYGPVNSPLHF. The CDR3 nucleotides are TGTGCCAGCAGTTACGGGCCAGTTAATTCACCCCTCCACTTT. The chain is built from TRBV6-5 and TRBJ1-6; D not resolved. Germline V gene sequence: CDR1 MNHEY, CDR2 SVGAGI. V was pared by 2 bases and J by 6 bases, with 8 bases between. CDR3 size: 14 residues.